The present TCR beta chain was sequenced within a study of T cells in Graves' hyperthyroidism and ophthalmopathy. Findings of the study overall: A 13 V-J model separated ophthalmopathy from stable hyperthyroidism.

From RNA transcripts, TCR beta CDR3 regions were amplified. HTBI primers drove first-round RT-PCR of the TCR CDR3. A single record per CDR3 protein comes from TCRdb applying MiXCR to the multiplex PCR reads. Found here are some 720,000 distinct CDR3 sequences, 16% of them singletons; the top ten hold 8.4%. Hyperthyroidism was newly diagnosed in patients aged 18 to 65 (duration under 2 months). Clinicians diagnosed patients from clinical symptoms, serum thyroxine and TRAb, thyroid ultrasound and orbital computed tomography. As to this clonotype: What it binds is not known. This may come from a read error, since a much larger clone is one base off.

This CDR3 has 14 residues. In germline, CDR1 is KGHSH, CDR2 LQKENI. Sequences were obtained from blood. This receptor was identified in a man between 18 and 35 years old with Graves' hyperthyroidism. The genes are TRBV18 and TRBJ2-7; D unclear. CDR3 in DNA: TGTGCCAACTCACCACCCGCGACGCCGTACGAGCAGTACTTC. Translation gives CANSPPATPYEQYF. Supplemented by reference TRBV18 and TRBJ2-7, the full variable domain reads NAGVMQNPRHLVRRRGQEARLRCSPMKGHSHVYWYRQLPEEGLKFMVYLQKENIIDESGMPKERFSAEFPKEGPSILRIQQVVRGDSAAYFCANSPPATPYEQYFGPGTRLTVT.